Each of the 32 T cell receptor beta chains below was sequenced from the same sample in a study of OX40 agonist ivuxolimab in advanced cancers. The data were produced by immunoSEQ multiplex PCR, yet TCRdb's version contains in-frame clones alone and is incomplete. This repertoire shows more than 65,000 clones, 80% to 90% found once; its top ten account for roughly 25%. This specimen consisted of CD4+ or CD8+ T cells sorted from blood, obtained in a trial of the OX40 agonist ivuxolimab. Every receptor here comes from an adult with an advanced solid tumor such as melanoma, head and neck, liver or kidney cancer.

This clone was seen a single time. The chain joins TRBV11-2 to TRBJ2-4, with 12 bases fitting TRBD2. This CDR3 spans 16 amino acids. V lost 5 bases, J lost 0 bases, and 2 bases stayed unmatched. CDR1 is SGHAT, CDR2 FQNNGV, per germline. The CDR3 sequence is CASSPGLAGAKNIQYF. In DNA, the CDR3 is TGTGCCAGCAGCCCGGGACTAGCGGGAGCCAAAAACATTCAGTACTTC. The full variable domain, rest sourced from reference TRBV11-2 and TRBJ2-4, is EAGVAQSPRYKIIEKRQSVAFWCNPISGHATLYWYQQILGQGPKLLIQFQNNGVVDDSQLPKDRFSAERLKGVDSTLKIQPAKLEDSAVYLCASSPGLAGAKNIQYFGAGTRLSVL.

The J gene is TRBJ1-5, the V gene TRBV2; 7 bases are shared with TRBD1. V lost 7 bases, J lost 7 bases, and 16 bases stayed unmatched. Germline V lookup: CDR1 SNHLY, CDR2 FYNNEI. The CDR3 covers 16 residues. The CDR3 nucleotides are TGTGCCAGCAACCACGCAGGGGACAGTTTGGACCAGCCCCAGCATTTT. It is translated as CASNHAGDSLDQPQHF.

The chain is built from TRBV30 and TRBJ1-2; the D is unclear. Trimming removed 1 base from V and 8 bases from J, with 11 bases in between. This CDR3 spans 12 amino acids. Germline CDR1 reads GTSNPN; CDR2 reads SVGIG (reference sequence). The CDR3 loop reads CAWSETRYGYTF. The CDR3 DNA follows: TGTGCCTGGAGTGAAACCAGGTACGGCTACACCTTC. The full variable domain, with the rest looked up from reference TRBV30 and TRBJ1-2, is SQTIHQWPATLVQPVGSPLSLECTVEGTSNPNLYWYRQAAGRGLQLLFYSVGIGQISSEVPQNLSASRPQDRQFILSSKKLLLSDSGFYLCAWSETRYGYTFGSGTRLTVV.

This chain connects TRBV11-3 to TRBJ2-1; TRBD2 might be the D (6 bases). Trimming removed 5 bases from V and 7 bases from J, with 18 bases in between. CDR3 length equals 15 residues. CDR1 is SGHNT and CDR2 is YENEEA in the germline V gene. The CDR3 sequence: CASSPRRGQGNEQFF. The DNA of the CDR3 is TGTGCCAGCAGCCCCAGGAGGGGCCAAGGTAATGAGCAGTTCTTC.

The chain combines TRBV28 with TRBJ1-1; TRBD1 agrees at 7 bases. This CDR3 has 15 amino acids. The V and J ends lost 6 bases and 1 base, in that order; junction bases with no gene match: 8. Germline CDR1 is MDHEN and CDR2 is SYDVKM. CDR3 sequence (DNA): TGTGCCAGCAGCCAAACAGGGGTCCGGAACACTGAAGCTTTCTTT. Protein product: CASSQTGVRNTEAFF.

As for this clone: The germline gene is not matched at one end of the junction; a read error may be the cause. The rearrangement joins TRBV11-2 to TRBJ2-7; weak D call: TRBD1 (6 bases). The CDR3 is 12 residues long. Germline V gene data show CDR1 as SGHAT and CDR2 as FQNNGV. DNA of the CDR3: TGTGCAAGCAGCTCTCAGGGGTACGAGCAGTACTTC. Its translation: CASSSQGYEQYF.

V usage is TRBV6-5 and J usage is TRBJ2-7; TRBD1 is a possible D gene (5 bases). Germline CDR1 and CDR2: MNHEY and SVGAGI. This CDR3 has 14 residues. Trimming left V 8 bases short and J 3 bases short, with 17 bases between. This CDR3 reads CASSDSPSLYEQYF. The CDR3, as DNA: TGTGCCAGCTCCGACAGCCCCTCTCTCTACGAGCAGTACTTC.

The rearrangement links TRBV5-1 to TRBJ2-3, with TRBD2 matching over 10 bases. J gave up 2 bases and V 0 bases, and 3 bases lay outside the gene matches. The V gene's germline CDR1 is SGHRS and CDR2 YFSETQ. The CDR3 is 16 amino acids. The CDR3 nucleotides are TGCGCCAGCAGCTTGGGACTAGCGGGCGTCACAGATACGCAGTATTTT. Protein: CASSLGLAGVTDTQYF. The variable domain in full, with the rest retrieved from reference TRBV5-1 and TRBJ2-3, is KAGVTQTPRYLIKTRGQQVTLSCSPISGHRSVSWYQQTPGQGLQFLFEYFSETQRNKGNFPGRFSGRQFSNSRSEMNVSTLELGDSALYLCASSLGLAGVTDTQYFGPGTRLTVL.

This chain uses TRBV6-6 with TRBJ1-2, with D perhaps TRBD1 (5 bases). The CDR3 runs to 12 residues. The germline gives CDR1 MNHNY, CDR2 SVGAGI (reference sequence). Trimming took 6 bases from V and 4 from J, leaving 9 bases between them. The CDR3 protein is CASRGDSYGYTF. The CDR3 coding sequence is TGTGCCAGCAGGGGAGACAGCTATGGCTACACCTTC.

The chain has TRBV5-6 and TRBJ1-5; D uncertain. CDR1 and CDR2 (germline): SGHDT, YYEEEE. The CDR3 is 13 amino acids. The germline V and J ends were trimmed by 4 bases and 5 bases, with 10 bases remaining between them. CDR3 DNA: TGTGCCAGCAGCCTTAGACGGGATCAGCCCCAGCATTTT. Its protein product is CASSLRRDQPQHF.

V is TRBV5-1 and J is TRBJ1-1, with no clear D. Germline V CDR1 and CDR2: SGHRS, YFSETQ. The CDR3 has 14 residues. Trimming cost V 0 bases and J 3 bases, with 9 bases left between them. The CDR3 here is CASSLGDTYTEAFF. The CDR3 DNA reads TGCGCCAGCAGCTTGGGTGACACCTACACTGAAGCTTTCTTT.

CDR3 region: CASSDTSGRYEQYF. CDR3 bases: TGTGCCAGCAGTGACACTAGCGGGAGATACGAGCAGTACTTC. The rearrangement links TRBV6-5 to TRBJ2-7; 11 bases line up with TRBD2. The CDR3 is made up of 14 amino acids. The V and J ends lost 5 bases and 4 bases, in that order; junction bases with no gene match: 4. The germline CDR1 and CDR2 sequences are MNHEY and SVGAGI.

The rearrangement links TRBV12-5 to TRBJ2-7, with 7 bases fitting TRBD1. The CDR3 loop spans 14 amino acids. Germline V gene sequence: CDR1 LGHNT, CDR2 FRNRAP. V shed 0 bases, J shed 2 bases, and the junction held 1 base outside the gene matches. The CDR3 sequence is CASGLVQGTYEQYF. The CDR3 DNA is TGTGCTAGTGGTTTGGTACAGGGGACCTACGAGCAGTACTTC.

The chain uses TRBV4-1 and TRBJ2-1; TRBD2 matches 14 bases. V was clipped by 3 bases and J by 5 bases; unmatched bases: 9. The CDR3 runs 18 residues. Germline V gives CDR1 MGHRA, CDR2 YSYEKL. The CDR3 DNA reads TGCGCCAGCAGCCAGGGTCCCGGGACTAGCGGGAGAGACAATGAGCAGTTCTTC. Protein: CASSQGPGTSGRDNEQFF.

The genes are TRBV30 and TRBJ2-2, with D unresolved. V dropped 2 bases and J dropped 0 bases, with 7 bases sitting between them. Germline CDR1 GTSNPN, CDR2 SVGIG (reference sequence). The CDR3 extends over 14 amino acids. The CDR3: CAWSRHTNTGELFF. The CDR3 nucleotides are TGTGCCTGGAGTCGACACACGAACACCGGGGAGCTGTTTTTT.

The J gene is TRBJ2-5, the V gene TRBV4-1; the match to TRBD1 covers 7 bases. J lost 7 bases, V lost 5 bases, and 10 bases had no gene match. CDR1 is MGHRA, CDR2 YSYEKL, per germline. This CDR3 is built from 14 residues. The CDR3, as DNA: TGCGCCAGCAGCTCGTCGCTTACAGGGGCGACCCAGTACTTC. Residues: CASSSSLTGATQYF.

The rearrangement uses TRBV7-8 and TRBJ2-7; 10 bases fit TRBD1. This CDR3 is 16 amino acids long. After removal of 4 bases from V and 6 bases from J, the junction contained 12 bases not matched to a gene. Germline V gene data show CDR1 as SGHVS and CDR2 as FQNEAQ. The CDR3, as DNA: TGTGCCAGCAGCTCGACAGGGGGCGGGAGTGGAGGCGAGCAGTACTTC. Protein: CASSSTGGGSGGEQYF.

V and J are TRBV2 and TRBJ2-2; unclear D gene. Trimming left V 8 bases short and J 1 base short, with 14 bases between. Germline CDR1 and CDR2: SNHLY and FYNNEI. There are 15 residues in the CDR3. CDR3: CASCPRALNTGELFF. The CDR3 region has the DNA TGTGCCAGCTGCCCAAGGGCACTGAACACCGGGGAGCTGTTTTTT.

V gene TRBV6-1 combines with J gene TRBJ2-1; 11 bases line up with TRBD2. Losses at the gene ends were 7 bases for V and 7 bases for J; bases not matched to a gene: 9. Germline V gene lookup returns CDR1 MNHNS and CDR2 SASEGT. The CDR3 loop spans 15 amino acids. CDR3 DNA sequence: TGTGCCAGCATCTTCACTAGCGGGGGTATAAATGAGCAGTTCTTC. Encoded protein: CASIFTSGGINEQFF.

This chain connects TRBV19 to TRBJ1-6, with TRBD1 as a possible D gene (6 bases). Germline CDR1 and CDR2: LNHDA and SQIVND (reference sequence). The CDR3 extends over 13 amino acids. V was clipped by 11 bases and J by 9 bases, with 17 bases between them. CDR3 loop: CASSAGDSSPLHF. In nucleotides, the CDR3 is TGTGCCTCCTCGGCAGGGGATTCTTCACCCCTCCACTTT.

The chain joins TRBV30 to TRBJ1-2; TRBD1 might be the D (6 bases). Trimming cost V 2 bases and J 3 bases, with 7 bases left between them. Per germline, CDR1 GTSNPN and CDR2 SVGIG (reference sequence). This CDR3 comprises 12 residues. The CDR3 here is CAWSRQDYGYTF. In DNA form, the CDR3 reads TGTGCCTGGAGTAGACAGGACTATGGCTACACCTTC.

J is TRBJ2-1 and V is TRBV5-4, with TRBD2 matching over 7 bases. The ends lost 0 bases at V and 7 bases at J; junction bases unmatched: 7. CDR1 is SGHNT, CDR2 YYREEE, per germline (reference sequence). CDR3 length: 15 amino acids. The CDR3, as DNA: TGTGCCAGCAGCTTGGGCGGGAGCCGTAAAAATGAGCAGTTCTTC. Its translation: CASSLGGSRKNEQFF.

The chain is built from TRBV2 and TRBJ2-5; D possibly corresponds to TRBD1 (5 bases). The CDR3 has 13 residues. The V and J ends lost 7 bases and 4 bases respectively, with 13 bases between them. The germline V gene has CDR1 SNHLY and CDR2 FYNNEI. The CDR3 is CASKSRVGETQYF. The CDR3 DNA is TGTGCCAGCAAGAGCAGGGTAGGAGAGACCCAGTACTTC.

A remark on this clone: Other DNA variants within this sample encode the same CDR3. The chain links TRBV27 to TRBJ2-7; perhaps TRBD1 as D (6 bases). Germline V gene sequence: CDR1 MNHEY, CDR2 SMNVEV (reference sequence). The CDR3 is 16 residues long. Trimming stripped 3 bases from V and 4 bases from J, with 19 bases between. This chain's CDR3 is CASSFLFGGRFYEQYF. In DNA, the CDR3 is TGTGCCAGCAGTTTCCTATTTGGGGGCAGATTTTACGAGCAGTACTTC.

V usage is TRBV10-2 and J usage is TRBJ2-3; 8 bases are a match to TRBD2. The J segment lost 0 bases and the V segment lost 1 base, leaving 3 bases of the junction unmatched. Looked up from germline, CDR1 is WSHSY and CDR2 is SAAADI. The length of the CDR3 is 16 residues. Written as DNA, the CDR3 is TGCGCCAGCAGTGAGTGGCCTAGCGGGAGCACAGATACGCAGTATTTT. Protein: CASSEWPSGSTDTQYF.

This clone was recorded once. V gene TRBV18 combines with J gene TRBJ1-5, with TRBD1 matching over 11 bases. The CDR3 has 15 residues. Germline-derived CDR1 and CDR2 are KGHSH and LQKENI. With V trimmed by 5 bases and J by 6 bases, 6 bases remained unmatched. CDR3 residues: CASSSRDRGVQPQHF. The DNA of the CDR3 is TGTGCCAGCTCATCCCGGGACAGGGGGGTTCAGCCCCAGCATTTT.

The chain couples TRBV28 to TRBJ2-3, with D perhaps assigned TRBD1 or TRBD2 (6 bases each). Trimming shortened V by 4 bases and J by 2 bases, and 16 bases separated the two germline ends. Per the germline V gene, CDR1 is MDHEN and CDR2 is SYDVKM. The length of the CDR3 is 16 residues. The CDR3 protein is CASSSLWGAVTDTQYF. The CDR3 coding sequence is TGTGCCAGCAGTTCCCTTTGGGGGGCGGTCACAGATACGCAGTATTTT.

CDR3 DNA: TGTGCCAGCAGCTCCGGGACAGACGAAAAACTGTTTTTT. It codes for CASSSGTDEKLFF. The chain joins TRBV5-4 to TRBJ1-4; 7 positions agree with TRBD1. Germline CDR1 reads SGHNT; CDR2 reads YYREEE (reference sequence). This CDR3 spans 13 amino acids. V trimming: 3 bases; J trimming: 8 bases; junction bases outside the gene matches: 4. Full variable domain (rest looked up from reference TRBV5-4 and TRBJ1-4): ETGVTQSPTHLIKTRGQQVTLRCSSQSGHNTVSWYQQALGQGPQFIFQYYREEENGRGNFPPRFSGLQFPNYSSELNVNALELDDSALYLCASSSGTDEKLFFGSGTQLSVL.

This clone came up a few times. The rearrangement uses TRBV5-4 and TRBJ1-5; perhaps TRBD1 as D (6 bases). The germline V gene encodes CDR1 SGHNT and CDR2 YYREEE (reference sequence). V was pared by 0 bases and J by 2 bases, with 6 bases between. CDR3 length: 14 residues. The CDR3 spells CASSLAGGNQPQHF. The DNA for the CDR3 is TGTGCCAGCAGCTTGGCAGGGGGCAATCAGCCCCAGCATTTT. The whole variable domain, remainder taken from reference TRBV5-4 and TRBJ1-5, is ETGVTQSPTHLIKTRGQQVTLRCSSQSGHNTVSWYQQALGQGPQFIFQYYREEENGRGNFPPRFSGLQFPNYSSELNVNALELDDSALYLCASSLAGGNQPQHFGDGTRLSIL.

J is TRBJ2-7 and V is TRBV5-5; TRBD1 is a possible D gene (6 bases). The CDR3 is 15 amino acids. Trimming removed 4 bases at V and 0 bases at J, with 14 bases between. Germline CDR1 SGHKS, CDR2 YYEKEE (reference sequence). CDR3 sequence reads: CASSPGDRNSYEQYF. CDR3 sequence (DNA): TGTGCCAGCAGCCCAGGGGACCGAAACTCCTACGAGCAGTACTTC.

The chain has TRBV18 and TRBJ1-2; D is uncertain. The CDR3 covers 15 residues. Deletions cut 3 bases from V and 0 bases from J, with 11 bases between. CDR1 and CDR2 (germline): KGHSH, LQKENI. The CDR3: CASSPPLATNYGYTF. The DNA for the CDR3 is TGTGCCAGCTCACCCCCGCTAGCGACTAACTATGGCTACACCTTC.

The chain uses TRBV19 and TRBJ1-5, with D hard to call. Trimming removed 7 bases at V and 0 bases at J, with 7 bases between. This CDR3 region has 13 residues. The germline CDR1 and CDR2 sequences are LNHDA and SQIVND (reference sequence). CDR3 nucleotides: TGTGCCAGTACGGCGGTTAGCAATCAGCCCCAGCATTTT. Translated, it gives CASTAVSNQPQHF.